This TCR beta chain was captured by sequencing in a study of regulatory T cells in long-lasting Graves disease. Arm-PCR of CDR3 regions and iRepertoire HTBI primers were the basis on which TCR beta libraries were built. TCRdb processed the multiplex PCR reads anew with MiXCR; each CDR3 protein has one entry. The sample has hundreds of thousands of distinct CDR3 sequences; roughly a sixth are singletons. V dropped 4 bases and J dropped 5 bases, with 10 bases sitting between them. The CDR3 has 13 amino acids. Germline CDR1 SEHNR, CDR2 FQNEAQ (reference sequence). Time point given: newly diagnosed GD, antithyroid drugs for less than 3 months. Making the TCR library involved RNA that had been extracted from PBMCs. An endocrinology unit in Xi'an, China, supplied the patients.

The sequenced sample was peripheral blood mononuclear cells (PBMCs), obtained at new diagnosis, from a patient treated with antithyroid drugs. The chain recombines TRBV7-9 with TRBJ2-3; weak D call: TRBD2 (6 bases). This TCR was sampled from a female donor with Graves disease. The CDR3 DNA sequence: TGTGCCAGCAGCTCCGACGGGGGAGATACGCAGTATTTT. This gives the protein CASSSDGGDTQYF.